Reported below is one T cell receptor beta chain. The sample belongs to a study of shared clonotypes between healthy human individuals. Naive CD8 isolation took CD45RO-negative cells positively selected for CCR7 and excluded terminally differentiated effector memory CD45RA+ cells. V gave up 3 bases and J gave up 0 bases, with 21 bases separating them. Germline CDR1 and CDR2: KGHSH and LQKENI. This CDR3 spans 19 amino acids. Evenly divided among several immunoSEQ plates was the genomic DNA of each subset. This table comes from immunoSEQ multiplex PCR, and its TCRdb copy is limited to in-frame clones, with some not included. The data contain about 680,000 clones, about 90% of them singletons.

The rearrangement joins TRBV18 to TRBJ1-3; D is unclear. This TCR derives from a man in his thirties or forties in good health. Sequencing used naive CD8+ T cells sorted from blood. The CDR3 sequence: CASSPTRNTQSYSGNTIYF. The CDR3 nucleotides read TGTGCCAGCTCACCGACCAGAAATACACAGAGCTACTCTGGAAACACCATATATTTT. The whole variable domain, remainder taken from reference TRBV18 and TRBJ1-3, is NAGVMQNPRHLVRRRGQEARLRCSPMKGHSHVYWYRQLPEEGLKFMVYLQKENIIDESGMPKERFSAEFPKEGPSILRIQQVVRGDSAAYFCASSPTRNTQSYSGNTIYFGEGSWLTVV.